This TCR beta chain stems from a study of blood T cell repertoires in COVID-19. Study at large: Whether acute or convalescent, the COVID-19 samples came from the United States, Italy and Spain. PBMCs, B-cell-depleted T cells, or T cells were the source of the cDNA or gDNA that made up the material.

Trimming removed 0 bases from V and 3 bases from J; junction bases left unmatched: 7. This CDR3 contains 16 residues. Germline CDR1 and CDR2: LNHNV and YYDKDF (reference sequence). Original processing notes: Quantification of nucleated cells was approximated via reference gene primer amplification. Using immunoSEQ multiplex PCR, the repertoire was profiled, and TCRdb retains in-frame clones only, with some absent. The V and J calls and clone size are taken from that table; D and trimming were inferred from the DNA. Among about 46,000 clones listed, over 75% were seen once. J is TRBJ2-7 and V is TRBV15; 8 nucleotides line up with TRBD2. The source material was peripheral blood. This TCR derives from a human donor in a cohort sampled during active COVID-19. The donor label of this sample is uncertain. The CDR3 loop reads CATSRDLAGGSYEQYF. In nucleotides, the CDR3 is TGTGCCACCAGCAGAGATCTCGCGGGGGGCAGCTACGAGCAGTACTTC.